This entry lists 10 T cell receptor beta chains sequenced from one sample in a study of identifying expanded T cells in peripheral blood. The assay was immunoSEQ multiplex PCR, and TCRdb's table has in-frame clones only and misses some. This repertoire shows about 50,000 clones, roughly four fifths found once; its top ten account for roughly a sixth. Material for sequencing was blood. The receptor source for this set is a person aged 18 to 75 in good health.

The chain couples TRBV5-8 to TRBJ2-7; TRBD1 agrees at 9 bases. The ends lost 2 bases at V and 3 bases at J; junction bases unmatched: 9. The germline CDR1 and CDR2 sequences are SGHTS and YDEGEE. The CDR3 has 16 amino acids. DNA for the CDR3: TGTGCCAGCAGCTTATGGGGTCCGGGACAGGGCTACGAGCAGTACTTC. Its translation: CASSLWGPGQGYEQYF.

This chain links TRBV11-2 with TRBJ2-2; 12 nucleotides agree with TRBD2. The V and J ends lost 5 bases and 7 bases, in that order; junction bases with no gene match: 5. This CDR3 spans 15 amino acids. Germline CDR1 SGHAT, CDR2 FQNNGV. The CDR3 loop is CASSLLAGGLGELFF. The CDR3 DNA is TGTGCCAGCAGCCTCCTAGCGGGGGGGCTCGGGGAGCTGTTTTTT.

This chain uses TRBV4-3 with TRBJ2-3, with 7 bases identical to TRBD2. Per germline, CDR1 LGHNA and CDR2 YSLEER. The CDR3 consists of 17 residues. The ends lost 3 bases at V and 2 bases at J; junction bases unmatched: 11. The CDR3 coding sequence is TGCGCCAGCAGCCACGCCCCTGGGAGGGAGACCACAGATACGCAGTATTTT. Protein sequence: CASSHAPGRETTDTQYF.

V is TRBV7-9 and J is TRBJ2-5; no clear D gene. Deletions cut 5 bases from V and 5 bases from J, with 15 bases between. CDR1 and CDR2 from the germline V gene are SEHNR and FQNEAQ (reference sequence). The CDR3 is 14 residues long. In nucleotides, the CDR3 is TGTGCCAGCAGCCCCCCCGCTCCTCCGGAGACCCAGTACTTC. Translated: CASSPPAPPETQYF.

This CDR3 is CASSYSRESETQYF. CDR3 DNA: TGTGCCAGCAGTTACTCGAGAGAATCAGAGACCCAGTACTTC. The chain carries TRBV6-5 and TRBJ2-5, with D uncertain. The germline V gene encodes CDR1 MNHEY and CDR2 SVGAGI. V lost 0 bases and J lost 4, with 9 bases in between. The CDR3 is 14 residues long.

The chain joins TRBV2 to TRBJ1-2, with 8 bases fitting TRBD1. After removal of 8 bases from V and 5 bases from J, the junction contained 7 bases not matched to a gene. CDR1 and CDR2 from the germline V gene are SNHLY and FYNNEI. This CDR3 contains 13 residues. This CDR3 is CASSETGAYGYTF. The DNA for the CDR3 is TGTGCCAGCTCAGAGACAGGGGCTTATGGCTACACCTTC. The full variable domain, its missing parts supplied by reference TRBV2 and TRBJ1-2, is EPEVTQTPSHQVTQMGQEVILRCVPISNHLYFYWYRQILGQKVEFLVSFYNNEISEKSEIFDDQFSVERPDGSNFTLKIRSTKLEDSAMYFCASSETGAYGYTFGSGTRLTVV.

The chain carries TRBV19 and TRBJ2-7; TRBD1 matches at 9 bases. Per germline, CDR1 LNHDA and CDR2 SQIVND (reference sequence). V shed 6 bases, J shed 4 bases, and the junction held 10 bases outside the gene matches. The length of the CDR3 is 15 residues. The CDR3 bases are TGTGCCAGTAGCCGAGTTGGGACAGGGTTATACGAGCAGTACGTC. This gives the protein CASSRVGTGLYEQYV.

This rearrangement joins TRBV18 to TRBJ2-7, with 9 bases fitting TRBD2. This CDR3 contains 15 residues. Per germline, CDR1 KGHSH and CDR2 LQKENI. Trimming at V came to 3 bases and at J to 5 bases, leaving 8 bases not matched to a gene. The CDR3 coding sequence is TGTGCCAGCTCACCCAAGGTAGCGGGAGTCCACGAGCAGTACTTC. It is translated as CASSPKVAGVHEQYF.

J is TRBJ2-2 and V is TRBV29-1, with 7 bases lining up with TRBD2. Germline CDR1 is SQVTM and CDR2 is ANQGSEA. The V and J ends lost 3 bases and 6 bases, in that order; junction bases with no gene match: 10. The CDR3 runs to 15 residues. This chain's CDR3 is CSVEFPGLPSGELFF. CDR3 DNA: TGCAGCGTTGAGTTCCCGGGACTACCGTCCGGGGAGCTGTTTTTT.

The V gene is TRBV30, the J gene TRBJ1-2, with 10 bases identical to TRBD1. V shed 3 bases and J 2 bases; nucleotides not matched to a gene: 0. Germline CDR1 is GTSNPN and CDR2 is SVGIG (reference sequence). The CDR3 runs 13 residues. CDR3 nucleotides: TGTGCCTGGAGGGACAGGGGGAACTATGGCTACACCTTC. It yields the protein CAWRDRGNYGYTF.